Following are 5 T cell receptor beta chains from one sample sequenced in a study of identical twins. In TCRdb, the 5' RACE reads were re-called with MiXCR into one record per CDR3 protein. The sample lists 400,000 to 500,000 distinct CDR3 sequences, approximately 17% seen once, with around 12% in the top ten. The sample was naive T cells sorted from blood. The receptors were sampled from a man between 50 and 59 years old in good health.

This chain joins TRBV10-3 and TRBJ2-7, with 7 bases matching TRBD1. The CDR3 contains 12 residues. Per germline, CDR1 ENHRY and CDR2 SYGVKD. J was trimmed by 10 bases and V by 2 bases; bases with no gene match: 5. The CDR3 is CAISEPDRAQYF. CDR3 sequence (DNA): TGTGCCATCAGTGAGCCCGACAGGGCACAGTACTTC.

This clonotype was observed a few times. V is TRBV10-3 and J is TRBJ2-3, with 16 positions matching TRBD2. J gave up 2 bases and V 10 bases, and 9 bases lay outside the gene matches. The germline V gene has CDR1 ENHRY and CDR2 SYGVKD. The CDR3 totals 17 residues. The DNA for the CDR3 is TGTGCCAACGGGACTAGCGGGGGGGCCGAGGTCACAGATACGCAGTATTTT. As protein: CANGTSGGAEVTDTQYF.

This clonotype was recorded at least ten times. This sequence joins TRBV15 and TRBJ1-4; D unresolved. Trimming removed 0 bases from V and 4 bases from J, with 9 bases in between. Germline V gene sequence: CDR1 LNHNV, CDR2 YYDKDF (reference sequence). This CDR3 region has 15 residues. CDR3 protein: CATSREGRGNEKLFF. The DNA of the CDR3 is TGTGCCACCAGCAGAGAGGGTCGGGGTAATGAAAAACTGTTTTTT.

This clonotype has more than one count but fewer than ten. The chain joins TRBV11-2 to TRBJ2-1; 9 bases fit TRBD1. V lost 1 base to trimming and J lost 4 bases; unmatched junction nucleotides: 5. This CDR3 has 16 amino acids. CDR1 is SGHAT, CDR2 FQNNGV, per germline. CDR3 amino acids: CASSLVVGTGYNEQFF. The CDR3 nucleotides read TGTGCCAGCAGCTTAGTTGTCGGGACAGGGTACAATGAGCAGTTCTTC.

Worth noting for this clonotype: At one boundary the junction diverges from the germline segment, which might be a read error. This chain links TRBV5-1 with TRBJ2-1, with 9 bases fitting TRBD1. The germline gives CDR1 SGHRS, CDR2 YFSETQ. This CDR3 is built from 15 residues. As DNA, the CDR3 is TGCGCCAGCAGCTTGACAGGACAGGGGTACAATGAGCAGTCCTTC. Its protein is CASSLTGQGYNEQSF.